This T cell receptor (beta chain) emerged from a study of blood T cell repertoires in COVID-19. About the study: Italy, Spain and the United States were the sources of the convalescent and acute COVID-19 samples. Sources were T cells, B-cell-depleted T cells, or PBMCs; the material itself was cDNA or gDNA.

In the authors' workflow: Nucleated cell number was recorded as an estimate derived from reference gene primer amplification. Data came from immunoSEQ multiplex PCR; TCRdb stores just in-frame clones and leaves some out. For V, J and clone size, that table is used; D and trimming come from the DNA. The sample shows some 140,000 clones, roughly 90% of them seen only once. Germline V lookup: CDR1 MNHEY, CDR2 SVGAGI. CDR3 size: 13 residues. With V trimmed by 6 bases and J by 5 bases, 4 bases remained unmatched. The sequenced material came from peripheral blood. The genes are TRBV6-5 and TRBJ1-1; TRBD1 agrees at 9 bases. This receptor was obtained from a man aged 45-65 years with active or convalescent COVID-19. The CDR3 coding sequence is TGTGCCAGCAGCCGGGACAGGGATACTGAAGCTTTCTTT. It is translated as CASSRDRDTEAFF.